This T cell receptor beta chain derives from a study of PD-1 blockade in classical Hodgkin lymphoma. Sequencing was performed with immunoSEQ multiplex PCR; in TCRdb, only in-frame clones are kept and a portion is missing. The sample carries around 20,000 clones, 65% to 90% recorded once. Germline CDR1 PRHDT, CDR2 FYEKMQ (reference sequence). The CDR3 consists of 15 residues. V lost 1 base and J lost 0, with 9 bases in between. This clone was seen a handful of times. Its antigen is unidentified. Every single patient, without exception, relapsed after autologous stem cell transplantation, and brentuximab vedotin exposure varied. Broader study findings: A significant rise in TCR diversity was seen by C4D1 for CD4+ cells but not for CD8+ cells.

The J gene is TRBJ1-1, the V gene TRBV13; D might be TRBD1 (5 bases). The TCR originated in a human donor with classical Hodgkin lymphoma. This material consisted of peripheral blood mononuclear cells (PBMCs), taken at baseline. Written as DNA, the CDR3 is TGTGCCAGCAGCTTAGAAGGGACTTTGAACACTGAAGCTTTCTTT. Translating it yields CASSLEGTLNTEAFF.